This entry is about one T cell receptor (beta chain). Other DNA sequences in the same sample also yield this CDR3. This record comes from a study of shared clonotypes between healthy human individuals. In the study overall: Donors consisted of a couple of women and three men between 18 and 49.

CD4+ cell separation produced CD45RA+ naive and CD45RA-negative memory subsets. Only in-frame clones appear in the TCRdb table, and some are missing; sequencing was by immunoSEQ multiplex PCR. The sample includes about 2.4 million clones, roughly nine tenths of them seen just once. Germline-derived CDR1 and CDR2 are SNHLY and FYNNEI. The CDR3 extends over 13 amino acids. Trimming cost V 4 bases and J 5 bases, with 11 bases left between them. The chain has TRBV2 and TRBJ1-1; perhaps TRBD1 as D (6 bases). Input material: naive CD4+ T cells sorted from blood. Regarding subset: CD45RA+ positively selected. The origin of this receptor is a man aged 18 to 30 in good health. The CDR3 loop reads CASSVVGGTEAFF. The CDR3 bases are TGTGCCAGCAGTGTCGTAGGGGGAACTGAAGCTTTCTTT.